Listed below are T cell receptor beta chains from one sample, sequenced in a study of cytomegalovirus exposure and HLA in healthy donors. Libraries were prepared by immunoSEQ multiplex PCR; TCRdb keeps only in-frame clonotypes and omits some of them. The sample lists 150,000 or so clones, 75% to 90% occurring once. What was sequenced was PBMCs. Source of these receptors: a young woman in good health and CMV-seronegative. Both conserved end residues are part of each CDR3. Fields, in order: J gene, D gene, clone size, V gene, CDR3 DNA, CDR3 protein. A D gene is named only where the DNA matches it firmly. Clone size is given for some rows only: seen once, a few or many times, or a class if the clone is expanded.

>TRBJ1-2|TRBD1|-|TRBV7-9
TGTGCCAGTGCAAAGGGGGCCTTAGTACATGGCTACACCTTC
CASAKGALVHGYTF
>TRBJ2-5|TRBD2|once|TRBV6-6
TGTGCCAGCAGTTGGGGGGGGACCCAGTACTTC
CASSWGGTQYF
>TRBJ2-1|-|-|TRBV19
TGTGCCAGTAGTTTAACCGGGACTCCCAACAATGAGCAGTTCTTC
CASSLTGTPNNEQFF
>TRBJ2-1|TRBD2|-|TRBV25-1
TGTGCCAGCAGTGCGGCGGGGGGTACCTACAATGAGCAGTTCTTC
CASSAAGGTYNEQFF
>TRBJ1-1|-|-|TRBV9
TGTGCCAGCAGCGTACGGGGAGGGGAAGCTTTCTTT
CASSVRGGEAFF
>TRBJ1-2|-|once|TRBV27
TGTGCCAGCAGTTTGATATACGGGGGAAACTATGGCTACACCTTC
CASSLIYGGNYGYTF
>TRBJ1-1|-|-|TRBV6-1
TGTGCCAGCGCCACCGGACTCGGAAAGTACACTGAAGCTTTCTTT
CASATGLGKYTEAFF
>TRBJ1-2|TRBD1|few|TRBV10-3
TGTGCCATCAGTGAGTCAGGGGGCAACTATGGCTACACCTTC
CAISESGGNYGYTF
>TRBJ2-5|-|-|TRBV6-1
TGTGCCAGCAGTGAAACGGGTGTGTGGGAGACCCAGTACTTC
CASSETGVWETQYF
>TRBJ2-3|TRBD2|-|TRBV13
TGTGCCAGCAGCTTTCGACTAGCGGGGGGAAGTCGTGCAGATACGCAGTATTTT
CASSFRLAGGSRADTQYF
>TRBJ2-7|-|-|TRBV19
TGTGCCAGTAGTATCCCGACAGCGTTCTCCTACGAGCAGTACTTC
CASSIPTAFSYEQYF
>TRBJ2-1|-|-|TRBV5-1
TGCGCCAGCAGCTCGCACAGGGGACTTGAGCAGTTCTTC
CASSSHRGLEQFF
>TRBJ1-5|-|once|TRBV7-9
TGTGCCAGCAGCTTGGGGACTTCTGGGCAGCCCCAGCATTTT
CASSLGTSGQPQHF
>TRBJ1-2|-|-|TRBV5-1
TGCGCCAGCAACCCGGACAGATCTTCGTCCTATAGTGGCTACACCTTC
CASNPDRSSSYSGYTF
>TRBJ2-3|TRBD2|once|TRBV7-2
TGTGCCAGCAGCTTAGTTGGAGCGGGGATGAATACGCAGTATTTT
CASSLVGAGMNTQYF
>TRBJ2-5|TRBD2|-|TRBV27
TGTGCCAGCATGGGGCTCTTAGCGGGGGGGCAAGAGACCCAGTACTTC
CASMGLLAGGQETQYF
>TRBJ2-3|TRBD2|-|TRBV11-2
TGTGCCAGCAGCCAGCGGGACCTTTCATATACGCAGTATTTT
CASSQRDLSYTQYF
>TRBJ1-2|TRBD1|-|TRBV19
TGTGCCAGTAGCGGATCACTCTGGACAGGGTTTGGCTACACCTTC
CASSGSLWTGFGYTF
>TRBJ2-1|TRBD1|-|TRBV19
TGTGCCAGTAGTCCGACAGGGCGGGTTGAGCAGTTCTTC
CASSPTGRVEQFF
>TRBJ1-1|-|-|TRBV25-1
TGTGCCAGCAGTGAATATTTTACGAGAGGGGGGGGGAACACTGAAGCTTTCTTT
CASSEYFTRGGGNTEAFF
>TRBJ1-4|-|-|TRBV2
TGTGCCAGCAGTCGAGGACAGACAACGAATGAAAAACTGTTTTTT
CASSRGQTTNEKLFF
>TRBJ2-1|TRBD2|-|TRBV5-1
TGCGCCAGCAGCCCAGCGGGACTAGCGGGGAACCACAATGAGCAGTTCTTC
CASSPAGLAGNHNEQFF
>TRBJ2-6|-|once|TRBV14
TGTGCCAGCGGCAGCTCTGGGGCCAACGTCCTGACTTTC
CASGSSGANVLTF
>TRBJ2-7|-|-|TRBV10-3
TGTGCCATCAGTGGACAGAATTACGAGCAGTACTTC
CAISGQNYEQYF
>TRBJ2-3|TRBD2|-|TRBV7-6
TGTGCCAGCAGCTTAGCCGGGGGGGCAGGGACAGATACGCAGTATTTT
CASSLAGGAGTDTQYF
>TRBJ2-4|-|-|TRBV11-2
TGTGCCAGCAGCCCCCTAGTAGCTTATCAGTACTTC
CASSPLVAYQYF
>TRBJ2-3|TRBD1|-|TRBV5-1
TGCGCCAGCAGCTGGACGGGGACAGGGGGACCAGATACGCAGTATTTT
CASSWTGTGGPDTQYF
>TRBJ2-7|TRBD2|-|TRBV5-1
TGCGCCAGCAGGAGCGGGGGGACCACCTACGAGCAGTACTTC
CASRSGGTTYEQYF
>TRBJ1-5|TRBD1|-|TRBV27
TGTGCCAGCGGTAAGACAGGGGAATACAATCAGCCCCAGCATTTT
CASGKTGEYNQPQHF
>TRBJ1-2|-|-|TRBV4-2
TGTGCCAGCAGCCAAGGACTACAGGGTTTTGGCTACACCTTC
CASSQGLQGFGYTF
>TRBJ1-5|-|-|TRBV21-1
TGTGCCAGCAGCAAAAGAAGTAAGAGAGGCCAGCCCCAGCATTTT
CASSKRSKRGQPQHF
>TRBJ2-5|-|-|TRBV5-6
TGTGCCAGCAGCTTGGCATCGGGCCAAGAGACCCAGTACTTC
CASSLASGQETQYF
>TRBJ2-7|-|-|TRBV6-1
TGTGCCAGCAGGACCCCGGGGAATTCCTACGAGCAGTACTTC
CASRTPGNSYEQYF
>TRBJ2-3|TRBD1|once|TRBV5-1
TGCGCCAGCAGCCCAGGGACAGTAAGCACAGATACGCAGTATTTT
CASSPGTVSTDTQYF
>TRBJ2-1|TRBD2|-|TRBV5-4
TGTGCCAGTAGCTGGACGGGGGGGGATGAGCAGTTCTTC
CASSWTGGDEQFF
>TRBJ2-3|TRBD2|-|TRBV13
TGTGCCAGCAGCCAAATAGCGGGGGGCGCAGCAGATACGCAGTATTTT
CASSQIAGGAADTQYF
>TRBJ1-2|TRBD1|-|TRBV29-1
TGCAGCGGGGACAGTTCCTATGGCTACACCTTC
CSGDSSYGYTF
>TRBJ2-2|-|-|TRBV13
TGTGCCAGCAGCTTAGCGGGGGACCCTCCCGGGGAGCTGTTTTTT
CASSLAGDPPGELFF
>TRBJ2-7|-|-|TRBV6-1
TGTGCCAGCAGTGGACTCGAGACCTACGAGCAGTACTTC
CASSGLETYEQYF
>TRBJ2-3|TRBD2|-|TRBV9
TGTGCCAGCAGCGTATGGTCTAGCGGCCCGAATACGCAGTATTTT
CASSVWSSGPNTQYF